The sequence of this T cell receptor (beta chain) was determined in a study of identical twins. A remark on this clonotype: Its antigen is not known.

Study results and limitations: Conclusions were drawn cross-sectionally by statistical analysis, without following the same donors.

Deletions cut 0 bases from V and 4 bases from J, with 15 bases between. This CDR3 comprises 16 residues. The germline CDR1 and CDR2 sequences are DFQATT and SNEGSKA (reference sequence). Each CDR3 protein is one row after TCRdb ran MiXCR on the 5' RACE reads. The data hold 1.5 million to 2 million distinct CDR3 sequences, with less than 35% observed a single time. This receptor was identified in a newborn girl in good health. The chain links TRBV20-1 to TRBJ2-2, with TRBD1 as a possible D gene (5 bases). The sample comprised cord blood. CDR3 in amino acids: CSARDGARAFTGELFF. CDR3 in DNA: TGCAGTGCTAGAGATGGGGCCAGGGCTTTCACCGGGGAGCTGTTTTTT.